This passage covers 25 T cell receptor beta chains from one sample sequenced in a study of breast tumors, draining lymph nodes, adjacent tissues. Axillary draining lymph nodes of breast cancer patients supplied the node samples. TCRdb analysed the multiplex PCR reads with MiXCR anew, one entry per CDR3 protein. The data contain approximately 280,000 distinct CDR3 sequences, 30% of them singletons. Sequenced input: axillary lymph node tissue. These receptors came from a female donor with breast cancer. Some clones in this sample may be carry-over from other donors' samples.

By share, this clonotype counts as medium-sized (0.01 to 0.1%). The V gene is TRBV2, the J gene TRBJ1-5; TRBD1 is a possible D gene (6 bases). CDR1 and CDR2 (germline): SNHLY, FYNNEI. This CDR3 has 15 amino acids. V was trimmed by 3 bases and J by 4 bases, leaving 13 bases between them. The CDR3 spells CASSDGGQGNQPQHF. DNA for the CDR3: TGTGCCAGCAGTGATGGAGGGCAGGGGAATCAGCCCCAGCATTTT.

The V and J genes are TRBV2 and TRBJ1-2; D ambiguous. Trimming took off 6 bases at V and 6 bases at J, with 20 bases between the two ends. Germline lookup yields CDR1 SNHLY and CDR2 FYNNEI. The CDR3 runs 15 residues. The CDR3 spells CASSVVRPGSDGYTF. CDR3 DNA sequence: TGTGCCAGCAGCGTAGTTCGACCGGGATCGGATGGCTACACCTTC.

This clonotype was seen many times. The J gene is TRBJ2-2, the V gene TRBV20-1, with no clear D. V was cut by 1 base and J by 5 bases, with 8 bases left in between. The CDR3 has 13 residues. The V gene's germline CDR1 is DFQATT and CDR2 SNEGSKA (reference sequence). The CDR3 nucleotides read TGCAGTGCTAGAGCGACCGGGACCGGGGAGCTGTTTTTT. This encodes CSARATGTGELFF.

In this sample, this clonotype turned up a few times. The chain uses TRBV20-1 and TRBJ1-1; 9 bases line up with TRBD1. The CDR3 spans 13 residues. V shed 6 bases and J 6 bases; nucleotides not matched to a gene: 8. Germline lookup yields CDR1 DFQATT and CDR2 SNEGSKA (reference sequence). CDR3 sequence reads: CSAAQGAIAEAFF. The CDR3 region has the DNA TGCAGTGCCGCACAGGGGGCGATAGCTGAAGCTTTCTTT.

This clonotype showed up many times. DNA for the CDR3: TGCGCCAGCAGCTCAGGACTAGCTCCCGTTGGGGAGCAGTACTTC. This sequence encodes CASSSGLAPVGEQYF. V is TRBV5-1 and J is TRBJ2-7, with 8 bases aligning to TRBD2. The CDR3 has 15 residues. V gave up 3 bases and J gave up 7 bases; unmatched junction bases: 12. CDR1 is SGHRS, CDR2 YFSETQ, per germline.

The J gene is TRBJ2-5, the V gene TRBV10-3; a possible D gene is TRBD2 (7 bases). The germline V and J ends were trimmed by 3 bases and 2 bases, with 16 bases remaining between them. This CDR3 spans 16 amino acids. In germline, CDR1 is ENHRY, CDR2 SYGVKD. The CDR3 region has the DNA TGTGCCATCAGTGATTTTGGGAGGGGGGGTCAAGAGACCCAGTACTTC. This codes for CAISDFGRGGQETQYF.

V is TRBV5-1 and J is TRBJ2-5; 7 nucleotides match TRBD1. The CDR3 runs 15 residues. Trimming took 0 bases from V and 3 from J; bases not matched to a gene: 5. Germline V lookup: CDR1 SGHRS, CDR2 YFSETQ. The CDR3 DNA is TGCGCCAGCAGCTTGGCCCTGGGGACAGAAGAGACCCAGTACTTC. It specifies CASSLALGTEETQYF.

This clonotype was picked up many times. The chain links TRBV20-1 to TRBJ2-1, with a possible D match to TRBD2 (6 bases). Germline lookup yields CDR1 DFQATT and CDR2 SNEGSKA (reference sequence). The CDR3 runs to 13 residues. V dropped 5 bases and J dropped 4 bases, with 12 bases sitting between them. DNA of the CDR3: TGCAGTGCTCGAAGCGGAGGGTACAATGAGCAGTTCTTC. Translated, it gives CSARSGGYNEQFF.

Remarks on this clonotype: This likely comes from a read error, as the CDR3 has no conserved phenylalanine or tryptophan at its end. The chain has TRBV18 and TRBJ2-5; D could derive from TRBD1 or TRBD2 (5 bases each). V lost 1 base to trimming and J lost 1 base, with 10 bases between them. Germline loops: CDR1 KGHSH, CDR2 LQKENI. CDR3 length equals 15 residues. CDR3 amino acids: CASSPRPGTQETQYS. The DNA of the CDR3 is TGTGCCAGCTCACCACGCCCAGGGACCCAAGAGACCCAGTACTCC.

This clonotype occurred many times. This chain joins TRBV5-6 and TRBJ2-5, with a tentative D call TRBD1 (5 bases). Trimming removed 4 bases at V and 1 base at J, with 11 bases between. The CDR3 runs to 14 residues. Germline values: CDR1 SGHDT, CDR2 YYEEEE. CDR3 coding DNA: TGTGCCAGCAGCGCCAGGGTTCCCCAAGAGACCCAGTACTTC. Its translation is CASSARVPQETQYF.

This clonotype was counted many times. At one of its ends the junction is not consistent with the germline gene, which may arise from a read error. The rearrangement uses TRBV15 and TRBJ1-3; D is unresolved. This CDR3 comprises 11 residues. The germline V gene encodes CDR1 LNHNV and CDR2 YYDKDF (reference sequence). Here the CDR3 DNA reads TGTGCCACCAGCAGAGACCGGACGACGGATTTT. Translating it yields CATSRDRTTDF.

This clonotype was observed many times. The chain joins TRBV2 to TRBJ2-1; D unclear. Trimming cost V 7 bases and J 1 base, with 8 bases left between them. The CDR3 is 13 amino acids. The germline V gene encodes CDR1 SNHLY and CDR2 FYNNEI. In nucleotides, the CDR3 is TGTGCCAGCACCCCCTTGTCCTACAATGAGCAGTTCTTC. It encodes CASTPLSYNEQFF.

This chain links TRBV12-3 or TRBV12-4 with TRBJ2-2; TRBD1 matches 10 bases. The V segment lost 5 bases and the J segment 4 bases; nucleotides outside the gene matches: 4. This CDR3 is built from 15 residues. The CDR3 DNA follows: TGTGCCAGCAGTCACGGACAGGGGGTCACCGGGGAGCTGTTTTTT. Its protein product is CASSHGQGVTGELFF.

This clonotype was recorded at least ten times. The V and J genes are TRBV6-6 and TRBJ2-7; either TRBD1 or TRBD2 may fit D (5 bases each). V dropped 0 bases and J dropped 4 bases, with 13 bases sitting between them. This CDR3 is built from 15 residues. Germline lookup yields CDR1 MNHNY and CDR2 SVGAGI (reference sequence). The chain's CDR3 is CASSYSGTAGYEQYF. The DNA of the CDR3 is TGTGCCAGCAGTTACTCCGGGACGGCAGGATACGAGCAGTACTTC.

This clonotype appeared a few times. A read error may explain this, as a much larger clone is one base away. J is TRBJ1-2 and V is TRBV7-9, with D hard to call. Looked up from germline, CDR1 is SEHNR and CDR2 is FQNEAQ (reference sequence). The CDR3 totals 15 residues. The CDR3 coding sequence is TGTGCCAGCAGCTCACAAGTGTTAGCTAACTATAGCTACACCTTC. This sequence encodes CASSSQVLANYSYTF.

This clonotype was found many times. DNA for the CDR3: TGTGCCAGCAGCTTATTGGCTGGGGAAGGCTACGAGCAGTACTTC. This codes for CASSLLAGEGYEQYF. The chain links TRBV5-4 to TRBJ2-7; D is unclear. Germline-derived CDR1 and CDR2 are SGHNT and YYREEE (reference sequence). CDR3 length: 15 amino acids. Trimming pared 2 bases from V and 3 bases from J, leaving 15 bases between.

The J gene is TRBJ1-1, the V gene TRBV12-5; D is unclear. Trimming cost V 2 bases and J 4 bases, with 11 bases left between them. This CDR3 contains 14 residues. Germline CDR1 is LGHNT and CDR2 is FRNRAP. CDR3 sequence (DNA): TGTGCTAGTGGTTTGAGGGTAGGGAGCACTGAAGCTTTCTTT. Encoded protein: CASGLRVGSTEAFF.

The chain carries TRBV24-1 and TRBJ1-5, with D hard to call. Germline-derived CDR1 and CDR2 are KGHDR and SFDVKD. V was cut by 6 bases and J by 11 bases, with 19 bases left in between. The CDR3 runs to 14 residues. CDR3 sequence: CATSTPGTQETQHF. In DNA form, the CDR3 reads TGTGCCACCAGTACTCCGGGAACCCAAGAGACCCAGCATTTT.

This clonotype appeared many times. J is TRBJ2-3 and V is TRBV14; D gene ambiguous. The ends were cut back, 4 bases at V and 5 bases at J, with 16 bases in the middle. Germline values: CDR1 SGHDN, CDR2 FVKESK. The CDR3 sequence is 15 residues long. The CDR3 DNA follows: TGTGCCAGCAGCCCCCACAACCGCGTCGGAGATACGCAGTATTTT. Translation: CASSPHNRVGDTQYF.

This clonotype has a handful of counts. The V call is TRBV6-5, the J call TRBJ2-7, with 9 bases identical to TRBD1. Trimming at V came to 0 bases and at J to 3 bases, leaving 3 bases not matched to a gene. From germline, CDR1 is MNHEY and CDR2 SVGAGI. The CDR3 runs to 15 residues. The CDR3 here is CASSYSRDRVYEQYF. In DNA form, the CDR3 reads TGTGCCAGCAGTTACTCCCGGGACAGGGTCTACGAGCAGTACTTC.

As concerns this clonotype: This may be a read error, as it is one base from a much larger clone. The rearrangement uses TRBV6-6 and TRBJ1-3; D might be TRBD1 (5 bases). Deletions cut 5 bases from V and 8 bases from J, with 16 bases between. This CDR3 region has 14 residues. CDR1 is MNHNY, CDR2 SVGAGI, per germline (reference sequence). CDR3: CASSEGFSGDTIYF. The CDR3 nucleotides are TGTGCCAGCAGTGAGGGGTTTTCCGGAGACACCATATATTTT.

There are many counts of this clonotype. J is TRBJ1-1 and V is TRBV15, with 7 bases aligning to TRBD1. CDR3 length equals 12 residues. The V gene's germline CDR1 is LNHNV and CDR2 YYDKDF (reference sequence). V shed 4 bases and J 8 bases; nucleotides not matched to a gene: 4. The CDR3 DNA reads as TGTGCCACCAGCACCAGGGGACAGGAAGCTTTCTTT. Its protein product is CATSTRGQEAFF.

The chain carries TRBV7-9 and TRBJ2-6; 12 nucleotides line up with TRBD2. The CDR3 consists of 19 residues. Trimming removed 5 bases from V and 0 bases from J; junction bases left unmatched: 8. Germline CDR1 and CDR2: SEHNR and FQNEAQ (reference sequence). CDR3 residues: CASSPRTSGTSSGANVLTF. The CDR3 DNA is TGTGCCAGCAGCCCACGGACTAGCGGGACGAGCTCTGGGGCCAACGTCCTGACTTTC.

This clonotype was counted many times. CDR3 DNA sequence: TGTGCCATCACAGAGAGGGCGGGACTAGCGGGAGAGCGAACAGATACGCAGTATTTT. Its translation is CAITERAGLAGERTDTQYF. V usage is TRBV10-3 and J usage is TRBJ2-3; 14 bases are a match to TRBD2. Germline V CDR1 and CDR2: ENHRY, SYGVKD. The V and J ends lost 7 bases and 3 bases, in that order; junction bases with no gene match: 15. The CDR3 length is 19 residues.

This clonotype appeared many times. The chain combines TRBV6-2 or TRBV6-3 with TRBJ2-5; D perhaps matches TRBD2 (6 bases). The V gene's germline CDR1 is MNHEY and CDR2 SVGEGT. CDR3 length: 15 residues. V lost 7 bases and J lost 2, with 17 bases in between. The DNA of the CDR3 is TGTGCCAGCACCCCGAAGGGGACTGCGCAAGAGACCCAGTACTTC. Protein sequence: CASTPKGTAQETQYF.